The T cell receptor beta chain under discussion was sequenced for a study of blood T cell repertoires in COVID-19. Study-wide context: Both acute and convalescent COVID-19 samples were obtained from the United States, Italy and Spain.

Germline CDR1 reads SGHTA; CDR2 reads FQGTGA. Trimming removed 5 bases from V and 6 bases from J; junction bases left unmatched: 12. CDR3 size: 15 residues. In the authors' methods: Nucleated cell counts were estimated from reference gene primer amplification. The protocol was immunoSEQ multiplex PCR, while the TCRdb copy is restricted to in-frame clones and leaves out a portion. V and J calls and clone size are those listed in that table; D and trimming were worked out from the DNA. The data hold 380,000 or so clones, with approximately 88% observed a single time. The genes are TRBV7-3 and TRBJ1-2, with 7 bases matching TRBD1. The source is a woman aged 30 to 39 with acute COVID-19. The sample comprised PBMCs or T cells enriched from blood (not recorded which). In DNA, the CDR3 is TGTGCCAGCAGCATGACGACAGGGCGCAAGAATGGCTACACCTTC. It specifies CASSMTTGRKNGYTF.